The 6 T cell receptor beta chains in this list originate from one sample, sequenced in a study of early T cells in non-severe SARS-CoV-2 infection. TCRdb independently ran MiXCR on the 5' RACE reads; one entry per CDR3 protein. The sample records about 34,000 distinct CDR3 sequences, 5.7% being singletons. The sequencing input was whole blood. All receptors derive from an adult who was a healthcare worker with PCR-confirmed SARS-CoV-2 infection or an uninfected control (not recorded which).

This clonotype has only a few counts. CDR3 protein: CSASLGRSQPQHF. The CDR3 nucleotides read TGCAGTGCTAGCTTAGGAAGGAGTCAGCCCCAGCATTTT. The J gene is TRBJ1-5, the V gene TRBV20-1; no reliable D call. Trimming stripped 3 bases from V and 6 bases from J, with 12 bases between. The CDR3 contains 13 residues. Germline CDR1 is DFQATT and CDR2 is SNEGSKA (reference sequence).

This clonotype was recorded at least ten times. The chain has TRBV11-2 and TRBJ2-3; perhaps TRBD1 as D (6 bases). The CDR3 spans 15 residues. The germline V and J ends were trimmed by 3 bases and 2 bases, with 12 bases remaining between them. CDR1 and CDR2 from the germline V gene are SGHAT and FQNNGV. The DNA of the CDR3 is TGTGCCAGCAGCTTCGGGACACGGATCACAGATACGCAGTATTTT. This gives the protein CASSFGTRITDTQYF.

The rearrangement links TRBV7-2 to TRBJ2-5; D not resolved. V was pared by 2 bases and J by 5 bases, with 6 bases between. The germline V gene has CDR1 SGHTA and CDR2 FQGNSA. The CDR3 runs to 12 residues. For the CDR3, the DNA is TGTGCCAGCAGCTTATCCCGGGAGACCCAGTACTTC. It yields the protein CASSLSRETQYF.

The chain couples TRBV7-9 to TRBJ1-1; tentatively, D is TRBD1 (6 bases). Germline V gene sequence: CDR1 SEHNR, CDR2 FQNEAQ (reference sequence). The CDR3 has 12 amino acids. V was cut by 6 bases and J by 7 bases, with 12 bases left in between. The CDR3 spells CASRPQGHEAFF. DNA of the CDR3: TGTGCCAGCAGGCCTCAGGGGCATGAAGCTTTCTTT.

In its sample, this clonotype was seen many times. The rearrangement links TRBV5-1 to TRBJ1-2, with 8 bases matching TRBD1. V shed 4 bases and J 2 bases; nucleotides not matched to a gene: 4. The CDR3 has 14 residues. Germline-derived CDR1 and CDR2 are SGHRS and YFSETQ. In nucleotides, the CDR3 is TGCGCCAGCAGCCTGGACAGGGCCAACTATGGCTACACCTTC. Encoded protein: CASSLDRANYGYTF.

With respect to this clonotype: The junction does not match germline at one end; this may be a read error. This chain connects TRBV4-1 to TRBJ2-1; D may be TRBD2 (6 bases). CDR1 MGHRA and CDR2 YSYEKL come from the germline V gene. The CDR3 sequence is 17 residues long. The CDR3 nucleotides are TGCGCCAGCAGTCAAGAGCCTGCGGGAACTTCCTACAATGAGCAGTTCTTC. Its protein is CASSQEPAGTSYNEQFF.